The 29 T cell receptor beta chains reported below all come from one sample, sequenced in a study of blood T cells in healthy people across ages. Through a sample-barcoded 5' primer and a J-beta primer mix, a second PCR was run for 7 to 11 cycles. TCRdb used MiXCR to reprocess the 5' RACE reads, holding one entry per CDR3 protein. Counted here are some 1.5 million distinct CDR3 sequences, about 28% occurring once; the ten biggest clones make up 7.7%. The sequencing sample was made of blood. The origin of the receptors is a woman under 40 in good health.

The chain recombines TRBV5-1 with TRBJ2-3, with TRBD2 matching 7 bases. CDR1 is SGHRS, CDR2 YFSETQ, per germline. This CDR3 is built from 16 residues. With 0 bases clipped from V and 3 bases from J, the junction kept 7 bases outside the gene matches. CDR3 DNA: TGCGCCAGCAGCTTGGGCGGGAGTGCCTGGACAGATACGCAGTATTTT. This sequence encodes CASSLGGSAWTDTQYF.

This clonotype was detected ten times or more. The chain carries TRBV29-1 and TRBJ2-7, with D perhaps TRBD2 (7 bases). Trimming cost V 3 bases and J 3 bases, with 24 bases left between them. This CDR3 has 17 residues. The germline V gene encodes CDR1 SQVTM and CDR2 ANQGSEA. As DNA, the CDR3 is TGCAGCGTTGATGGAGGCGCCTCGGGGGGCCACTTCTACGAGCAGTACTTC. It yields the protein CSVDGGASGGHFYEQYF.

The chain employs TRBV7-3 and TRBJ2-3; 7 bases agree with TRBD2. The CDR3 totals 16 residues. Germline V CDR1 and CDR2: SGHTA, FQGTGA. The trim removed 1 base at V and 2 bases at J, leaving 6 bases unmatched. CDR3 residues: CASSLNGGGNTDTQYF. In DNA, the CDR3 is TGTGCCAGCAGCTTAAATGGCGGGGGAAACACAGATACGCAGTATTTT.

This sequence joins TRBV11-2 and TRBJ1-1; D uncertain. This CDR3 comprises 16 residues. Looked up from germline, CDR1 is SGHAT and CDR2 is FQNNGV. V shed 4 bases and J shed 5 bases, with 20 bases lying between them. CDR3 sequence (DNA): TGTGCCAGCAGCTCCAGTTCCTCAGGAGAAGGGACTGAAGCTTTCTTT. This sequence encodes CASSSSSSGEGTEAFF. The full variable domain, rest sourced from reference TRBV11-2 and TRBJ1-1, is EAGVAQSPRYKIIEKRQSVAFWCNPISGHATLYWYQQILGQGPKLLIQFQNNGVVDDSQLPKDRFSAERLKGVDSTLKIQPAKLEDSAVYLCASSSSSSGEGTEAFFGQGTRLTVV.

The chain is built from TRBV5-1 and TRBJ2-5; 7 nucleotides agree with TRBD1. The V gene end was trimmed by 3 bases and the J gene end by 5 bases; junction bases not matched to a gene: 10. Germline V gene data show CDR1 as SGHRS and CDR2 as YFSETQ. This CDR3 is built from 15 residues. This CDR3 is CASSSGTAEGETQYF. The CDR3 DNA sequence: TGCGCCAGCAGCTCCGGGACAGCCGAGGGGGAGACCCAGTACTTC.

The chain couples TRBV5-1 to TRBJ2-6; no clear D. The CDR3 is made up of 12 amino acids. V was trimmed by 6 bases and J by 3 bases, leaving 4 bases between them. The germline V gene encodes CDR1 SGHRS and CDR2 YFSETQ. The CDR3 sequence is CASNDGANVLTF. The CDR3 region has the DNA TGCGCCAGCAACGATGGGGCCAACGTCCTGACTTTC.

As concerns this clonotype: A much larger clone sits a single nucleotide away, making a read error possible. The chain carries TRBV25-1 and TRBJ2-3; 9 bases match TRBD2. Germline loops: CDR1 MGHDK, CDR2 SYGVNS. CDR3 size: 16 residues. The CDR3 protein is CVSSPTSGWGADTQYF. As DNA, the CDR3 is TGTGTCAGCAGCCCTACTAGCGGGTGGGGGGCAGATACGCAGTATTTT.

This clonotype was detected many times. The chain uses TRBV11-2 and TRBJ2-7, with 9 bases fitting TRBD1. CDR1 is SGHAT, CDR2 FQNNGV, per germline. This CDR3 spans 14 amino acids. V dropped 3 bases and J dropped 4; count of bases not matched to a gene: 4. In nucleotides, the CDR3 is TGTGCCAGCAGCTTTGGACAGGGGCCGTACGAGCAGTACTTC. Protein: CASSFGQGPYEQYF.

A few counts support this clonotype. V gene TRBV29-1 combines with J gene TRBJ2-7, with a tentative D call TRBD1 (6 bases). The germline CDR1 and CDR2 sequences are SQVTM and ANQGSEA. The V end was cut by 4 bases, the J end by 3 bases, with 16 bases between. This CDR3 is built from 14 residues. The CDR3 protein is CSVGRDTRSYEQYF. The CDR3 DNA reads as TGCAGCGTTGGCCGGGACACCCGAAGCTACGAGCAGTACTTC.

This chain connects TRBV5-5 to TRBJ2-7, with a possible D match to TRBD1 (5 bases). Germline lookup yields CDR1 SGHKS and CDR2 YYEKEE (reference sequence). V dropped 0 bases and J dropped 0 bases, with 7 bases sitting between them. The CDR3 is 14 amino acids. DNA for the CDR3: TGTGCCAGCAGCTTGGTGACAGTCTCCTACGAGCAGTACTTC. Translation: CASSLVTVSYEQYF.

The chain joins TRBV12-3 or TRBV12-4 to TRBJ2-1, with 8 nucleotides matching TRBD2. The V segment lost 5 bases and the J segment 4 bases; nucleotides outside the gene matches: 7. The CDR3 has 15 amino acids. CDR3 sequence: CASSGGLGFYNEQFF. CDR3 in DNA: TGTGCCAGCAGTGGGGGACTAGGGTTTTACAATGAGCAGTTCTTC.

This clonotype came up many times. J is TRBJ2-3 and V is TRBV5-1; D might be TRBD2 (5 bases). The germline CDR1 and CDR2 sequences are SGHRS and YFSETQ. The CDR3 loop spans 15 amino acids. Trimming took off 0 bases at V and 0 bases at J, with 8 bases between the two ends. CDR3 loop: CASSLEAASTDTQYF. DNA for the CDR3: TGCGCCAGCAGCTTGGAAGCGGCTAGCACAGATACGCAGTATTTT.

This clonotype came up many times. The chain carries TRBV7-2 and TRBJ2-7; 8 bases map to TRBD1. V dropped 3 bases and J dropped 1; count of bases not matched to a gene: 2. Germline V gene lookup returns CDR1 SGHTA and CDR2 FQGNSA. The CDR3 runs to 14 residues. In nucleotides, the CDR3 is TGTGCCAGCAGCTTTGACAGGGGTTCCTACGAGCAGTACTTC. This encodes CASSFDRGSYEQYF.

V and J are TRBV28 and TRBJ2-1, with TRBD2 as a possible D gene (5 bases). Trimming left V 7 bases short and J 6 bases short, with 16 bases between. CDR3 length: 14 residues. Germline CDR1 is MDHEN and CDR2 is SYDVKM. The CDR3 nucleotides are TGTGCCAGCAAAAGGGATACTAGATCCAATGAGCAGTTCTTC. Residues: CASKRDTRSNEQFF.

In its sample, this clonotype was seen many times. The chain recombines TRBV5-4 with TRBJ2-3, with D unresolved. V lost 2 bases to trimming and J lost 3 bases, with 7 bases between them. Germline V lookup: CDR1 SGHNT, CDR2 YYREEE (reference sequence). The CDR3 sequence is 13 residues long. DNA of the CDR3: TGTGCCAGCAGCTTCTCTAGAACAGATACGCAGTATTTT. Its translation is CASSFSRTDTQYF.

This clonotype was counted once. The chain is built from TRBV20-1 and TRBJ1-1; 8 bases line up with TRBD1. The CDR3 has 16 amino acids. With 8 bases clipped from V and 2 bases from J, the junction kept 16 bases outside the gene matches. Germline V gives CDR1 DFQATT, CDR2 SNEGSKA (reference sequence). The CDR3 sequence is CSPGTGSGGYNTEAFF. DNA of the CDR3: TGCAGTCCCGGGACAGGTAGTGGGGGCTACAACACTGAAGCTTTCTTT.

In regard to this clonotype: A single base separates this from a much larger clone, so it may be a read error. The chain joins TRBV7-2 to TRBJ2-6; D is perhaps TRBD1 (6 bases). The CDR3 extends over 14 amino acids. Germline-derived CDR1 and CDR2 are SGHTA and FQGNSA. In nucleotides, the CDR3 is TGTGCCAGCAGCTTACCTGTGGGGGCCAACGCCCTGACTTTC. Residues: CASSLPVGANALTF.

The chain employs TRBV4-2 and TRBJ2-5, with a tentative D call TRBD2 (5 bases). V gave up 1 base and J gave up 3 bases, with 15 bases separating them. Germline V gene data show CDR1 as LGHNA and CDR2 as YNFKEQ. This CDR3 has 16 amino acids. CDR3 nucleotides: TGTGCCAGCAGCCAAGTCTTAGCGAGGCGCGAAGAGACCCAGTACTTC. Its protein is CASSQVLARREETQYF.

Worth noting for this clonotype: This sequence may be a read error, since a much larger clone differs from it by one base. The chain combines TRBV20-1 with TRBJ2-7; the D gene could be TRBD1 or TRBD2 (5 bases each). Germline V CDR1 and CDR2: DFQATT, SNEGSKA (reference sequence). Trimming pared 5 bases from V and 7 bases from J, leaving 12 bases between. The CDR3 is 11 residues long. The CDR3: CSAGTLGEQYF. CDR3 DNA: TGCAGTGCTGGGACCTTAGGGGAGCAGTACTTC.

V is TRBV24-1 and J is TRBJ1-1; D is uncertain. CDR3 length equals 11 residues. Trimming stripped 5 bases from V and 7 bases from J, with 7 bases between. Germline V gene lookup returns CDR1 KGHDR and CDR2 SFDVKD. This chain's CDR3 is CATSGGGEAFF. In nucleotides, the CDR3 is TGTGCCACCAGTGGGGGAGGTGAAGCTTTCTTT.

CDR3 in DNA: TGTGCCAGCGAGGGGGAATTGAGGGGCTACACCTTC. Its protein product is CASEGELRGYTF. The chain combines TRBV6-4 with TRBJ1-2, with D perhaps TRBD1 (6 bases). Germline V gene sequence: CDR1 MRHNA, CDR2 SNTAGT. The V gene lost 8 bases and the J gene lost 8 bases, with 15 bases spanning the gap. The CDR3 loop spans 12 amino acids.

CDR3 region: CASSQLIRPNRSGNTIYF. CDR3 nucleotides: TGTGCCAGCAGCCAACTCATCAGGCCAAATCGCTCTGGAAACACCATATATTTT. V and J are TRBV14 and TRBJ1-3; D unresolved. Germline V lookup: CDR1 SGHDN, CDR2 FVKESK. V was trimmed by 2 bases and J by 0 bases, leaving 17 bases between them. The CDR3 extends over 18 amino acids.

This clonotype has a count of ten or more. V and J are TRBV28 and TRBJ2-7; unclear D gene. The CDR3 totals 14 residues. Trimming pared 8 bases from V and 2 bases from J, leaving 16 bases between. The germline gives CDR1 MDHEN, CDR2 SYDVKM. In DNA form, the CDR3 reads TGTGCCAGCTCGGAACACACAAACACCTACGAGCAGTACTTC. Translated, it gives CASSEHTNTYEQYF.

This clonotype has a handful of counts. The rearrangement uses TRBV6-6 and TRBJ1-5, with no clear D. V was clipped by 0 bases and J by 6 bases, with 6 bases between them. Germline CDR1 MNHNY, CDR2 SVGAGI (reference sequence). The CDR3 loop spans 13 amino acids. CDR3 DNA: TGTGCCAGCAGTTACTCGACTATTCAGCCCCAGCATTTT. The encoded protein is CASSYSTIQPQHF.

A note on this clonotype: An end of the junction does not agree with germline; a read error may underlie this. The CDR3, as DNA: TGTGCCGGCTCGCCGGGACTAGCGACGTACAATGAGCAGTTCTTC. This encodes CAGSPGLATYNEQFF. This chain connects TRBV18 to TRBJ2-1; TRBD2 aligns across 10 bases. Germline CDR1 reads KGHSH; CDR2 reads LQKENI. This CDR3 is 15 amino acids long.

The chain recombines TRBV20-1 with TRBJ2-1; 9 bases are a match to TRBD2. With 6 bases clipped from V and 5 bases from J, the junction kept 8 bases outside the gene matches. CDR3 length: 14 residues. Germline V lookup: CDR1 DFQATT, CDR2 SNEGSKA (reference sequence). For the CDR3, the DNA is TGCAGTGCCCATAGCGGGAGAAGCGACAATGAGCAGTTCTTC. Amino acid sequence: CSAHSGRSDNEQFF.

This clonotype has only a few counts. A read error may produce the germline difference seen at one junction end. In DNA form, the CDR3 reads TGTGCCAACAGTCCGCGTGGTAGCGGGGACTACGAGCAGTACTTC. Its translation: CANSPRGSGDYEQYF. V is TRBV6-1 and J is TRBJ2-7; 8 bases agree with TRBD2. Germline lookup yields CDR1 MNHNS and CDR2 SASEGT. CDR3 length: 15 amino acids.

Ten or more counts support this clonotype. This chain uses TRBV29-1 with TRBJ2-7; 7 bases map to TRBD1. The CDR3 is made up of 13 amino acids. Trimming took 7 bases from V and 1 from J; bases not matched to a gene: 7. CDR1 SQVTM and CDR2 ANQGSEA come from the germline V gene. The CDR3 DNA sequence: TGCAGCGCCGAGGGACAGAGTTCCTACGAGCAGTACTTC. Protein: CSAEGQSSYEQYF.

This chain uses TRBV20-1 with TRBJ1-2; D may be TRBD1 (5 bases). This CDR3 spans 16 amino acids. The germline V gene encodes CDR1 DFQATT and CDR2 SNEGSKA (reference sequence). V lost 8 bases, J lost 7 bases, and 29 bases lay in between. As DNA, the CDR3 is TGCAGTTCTCCCGGTTCCGGCAGGGACTCCCCCTTTGGCTACACCTTC. Residues: CSSPGSGRDSPFGYTF.